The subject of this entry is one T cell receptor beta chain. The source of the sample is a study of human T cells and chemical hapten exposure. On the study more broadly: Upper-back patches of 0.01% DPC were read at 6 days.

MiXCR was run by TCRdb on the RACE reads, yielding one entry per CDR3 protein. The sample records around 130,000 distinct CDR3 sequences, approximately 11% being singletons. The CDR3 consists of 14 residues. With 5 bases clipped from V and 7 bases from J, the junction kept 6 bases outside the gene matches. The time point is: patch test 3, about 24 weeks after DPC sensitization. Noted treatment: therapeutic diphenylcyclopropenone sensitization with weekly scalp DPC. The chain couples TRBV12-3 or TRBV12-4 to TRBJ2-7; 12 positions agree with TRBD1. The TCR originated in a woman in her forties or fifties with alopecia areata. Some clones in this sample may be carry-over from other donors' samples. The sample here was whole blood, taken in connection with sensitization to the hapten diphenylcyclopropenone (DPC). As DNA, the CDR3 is TGTGCCAGCAGTCCGGGACAGGGGGCGGGAGAGCAGTACTTC. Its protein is CASSPGQGAGEQYF.